The clone carrying this T cell receptor (beta chain) was recorded only once. The J segment lost 0 bases and the V segment lost 2 bases, leaving 11 bases of the junction unmatched. Germline V gene sequence: CDR1 SGDLS, CDR2 YYNGEE. This CDR3 has 18 amino acids. The data derive from a study of blood T cell repertoires in COVID-19. Study context: From the United States, Italy and Spain came samples of acute and convalescent COVID-19.

Assay: immunoSEQ multiplex PCR; the TCRdb copy retains only in-frame clones and omits some. The sample has about 120,000 clones, about four fifths seen once. This TCR was recovered from a woman aged 65 to 85 with acute or convalescent COVID-19. Input material: peripheral blood. The gene calls are TRBV9 and TRBJ2-1, with 7 bases matching TRBD2. The CDR3 here is CASSVEETSPISYNEQFF. In DNA form, the CDR3 reads TGTGCCAGCAGCGTCGAAGAGACTAGCCCTATCTCCTACAATGAGCAGTTCTTC. The full variable domain, in which reference TRBV9 and TRBJ2-1 provide the parts outside the CDR3, is DSGVTQTPKHLITATGQRVTLRCSPRSGDLSVYWYQQSLDQGLQFLIQYYNGEERAKGNILERFSAQQFPDLHSELNLSSLELGDSALYFCASSVEETSPISYNEQFFGPGTRLTVL.